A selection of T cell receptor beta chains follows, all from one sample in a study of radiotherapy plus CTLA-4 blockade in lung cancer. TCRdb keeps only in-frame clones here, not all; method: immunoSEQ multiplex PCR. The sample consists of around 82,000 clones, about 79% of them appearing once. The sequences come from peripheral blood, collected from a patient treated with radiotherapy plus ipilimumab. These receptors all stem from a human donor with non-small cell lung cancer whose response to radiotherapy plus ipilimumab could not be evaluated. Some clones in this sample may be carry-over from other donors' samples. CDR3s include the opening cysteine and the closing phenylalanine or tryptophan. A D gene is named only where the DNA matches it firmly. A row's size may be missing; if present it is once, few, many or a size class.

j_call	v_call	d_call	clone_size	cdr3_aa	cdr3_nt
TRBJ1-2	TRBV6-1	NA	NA	CASSVAGMDYGYTF	TGTGCCAGCAGTGTTGCGGGGATGGACTATGGCTACACCTTC
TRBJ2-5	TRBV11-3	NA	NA	CASSPQSTVRDQETQYF	TGTGCCAGCAGCCCCCAGTCAACGGTACGGGACCAAGAGACCCAGTACTTC
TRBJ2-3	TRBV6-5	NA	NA	CASRSHSTDTQYF	TGTGCCAGCAGGTCACACAGCACAGATACGCAGTATTTT
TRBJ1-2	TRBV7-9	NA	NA	CASSLPQGLRDYGYTF	TGTGCCAGCAGCTTACCCCAGGGATTAAGGGACTATGGCTACACCTTC
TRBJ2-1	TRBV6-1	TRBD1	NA	CASSEFVDREAGEQFF	TGTGCCAGCAGTGAGTTTGTGGACAGGGAGGCGGGTGAGCAGTTCTTC
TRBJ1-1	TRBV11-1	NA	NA	CASSSRAGLGAFF	TGTGCCAGCAGCTCCCGGGCGGGTCTAGGGGCTTTCTTT
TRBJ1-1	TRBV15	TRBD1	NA	CATSSPDRGGTEAFF	TGTGCCACCAGCAGTCCGGACAGGGGTGGCACTGAAGCTTTCTTT
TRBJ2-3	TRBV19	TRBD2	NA	CASSLRASGATDTQYF	TGTGCCAGTAGTCTCCGGGCTAGCGGGGCCACAGATACGCAGTATTTT
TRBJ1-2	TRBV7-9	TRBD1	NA	CASRPTGDYGYTF	TGTGCCAGCAGGCCGACAGGGGACTATGGCTACACCTTC
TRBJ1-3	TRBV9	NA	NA	CASSLWGAGNTIYF	TGTGCCAGCAGCCTGTGGGGGGCTGGAAACACCATATATTTT
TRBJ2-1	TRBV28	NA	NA	CASSSGAYNEQFF	TGTGCCAGCAGTTCCGGAGCATACAATGAGCAGTTCTTC
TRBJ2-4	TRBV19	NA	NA	CASSVRVEAKNIQYF	TGTGCCAGTAGCGTGAGGGTGGAGGCCAAAAACATTCAGTACTTC
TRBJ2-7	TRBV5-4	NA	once	CASSLKPNEQYF	TGTGCCAGCAGCTTGAAGCCTAACGAGCAGTACTTC
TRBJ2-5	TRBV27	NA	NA	CASSLSPPTAQYF	TGTGCCAGCAGTTTGTCCCCTCCGACAGCTCAGTACTTC
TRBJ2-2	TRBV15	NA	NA	CATSNDRTNTGELFF	TGTGCCACCAGCAACGACAGGACGAACACCGGGGAGCTGTTTTTT
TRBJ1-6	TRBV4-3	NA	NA	CASSHQADSPLHF	TGCGCCAGCAGCCATCAGGCAGATTCACCCCTCCACTTT
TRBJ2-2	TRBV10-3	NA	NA	CASQDSTNTGELFF	TGTGCCTCCCAGGACAGTACGAACACCGGGGAGCTGTTTTTT
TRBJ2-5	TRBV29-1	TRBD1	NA	CSVDHATGGLETQYF	TGCAGCGTTGACCACGCCACAGGGGGGTTAGAGACCCAGTACTTC
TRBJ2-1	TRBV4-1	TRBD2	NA	CASSQRLAGAYNEQFF	TGCGCCAGCAGCCAAAGACTAGCGGGGGCCTACAATGAGCAGTTCTTC
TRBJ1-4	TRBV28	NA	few	CASRGGQRSEKLFF	TGTGCCAGCAGAGGAGGGCAGCGGAGTGAAAAACTGTTTTTT
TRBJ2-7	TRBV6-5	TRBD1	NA	CASSTTGGGYEQYF	TGTGCCAGCAGTACAACAGGGGGTGGCTACGAGCAGTACTTC
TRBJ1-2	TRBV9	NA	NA	CASSVMPSANYGYTF	TGTGCCAGCAGCGTAATGCCCTCAGCTAACTATGGCTACACCTTC
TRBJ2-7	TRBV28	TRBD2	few	CASRRLAGWGYEQYF	TGTGCCAGCAGACGACTAGCGGGGTGGGGCTACGAGCAGTACTTC
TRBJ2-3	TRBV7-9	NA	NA	CASSQGGVSTDTQYF	TGTGCCAGCAGTCAGGGGGGAGTGAGCACAGATACGCAGTATTTT
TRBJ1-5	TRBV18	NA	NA	CASSPGGLENQPQHF	TGTGCCAGCTCACCGGGGGGGCTGGAGAATCAGCCCCAGCATTTT
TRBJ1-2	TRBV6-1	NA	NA	CASRSGGRFGYTF	TGTGCCAGCAGGAGCGGGGGGCGCTTTGGCTACACCTTC
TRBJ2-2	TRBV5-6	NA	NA	CASSLGGTNTGELFF	TGTGCCAGCAGCTTAGGAGGGACGAACACCGGGGAGCTGTTTTTT
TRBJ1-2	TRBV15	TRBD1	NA	CATSRDSTGNYGYTF	TGTGCCACCAGCAGAGATTCGACAGGGAACTATGGCTACACCTTC
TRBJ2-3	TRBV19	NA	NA	CASSFADTQYF	TGTGCCAGTAGTTTCGCAGATACGCAGTATTTT
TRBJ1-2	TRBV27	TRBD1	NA	CASSFIGTGIYGYTF	TGTGCCAGCAGTTTTATCGGGACAGGGATCTATGGCTACACCTTC
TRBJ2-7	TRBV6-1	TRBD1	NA	CASTGTASSYEQYF	TGTGCCAGCACGGGGACAGCTTCCTCCTACGAGCAGTACTTC
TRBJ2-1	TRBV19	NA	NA	CASSVTGPSGNEQFF	TGTGCCAGTAGTGTGACAGGTCCTTCCGGGAATGAGCAGTTCTTC
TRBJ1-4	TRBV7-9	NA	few	CASSLVKYSKDTEKLFF	TGTGCCAGCAGCTTAGTTAAGTACAGCAAGGACACTGAAAAACTGTTTTTT
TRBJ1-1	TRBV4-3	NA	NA	CASSQVRGTEAFF	TGCGCCAGCAGCCAAGTCAGGGGCACTGAAGCTTTCTTT
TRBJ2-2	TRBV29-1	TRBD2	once	CSVKLAGGVTGELFF	TGCAGCGTTAAACTAGCTGGGGGGGTGACCGGGGAGCTGTTTTTT
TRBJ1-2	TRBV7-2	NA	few	CASSLDSHYGYTF	TGTGCCAGCAGCTTGGACTCTCACTATGGCTACACCTTC
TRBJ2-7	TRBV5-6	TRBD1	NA	CASSSGQGDYEQYF	TGTGCCAGCAGCTCGGGACAGGGGGACTACGAGCAGTACTTC
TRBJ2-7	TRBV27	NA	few	CASRTSTGNSYEQYF	TGTGCCAGCAGGACGTCCACAGGTAACTCCTACGAGCAGTACTTC
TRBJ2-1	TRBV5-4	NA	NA	CASSSDLSYNEQFF	TGTGCCAGCAGCTCGGACTTGTCATACAATGAGCAGTTCTTC
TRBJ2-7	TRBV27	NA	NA	CASRRLEVEEQYF	TGTGCCAGCAGGAGACTAGAGGTGGAGGAGCAGTACTTC
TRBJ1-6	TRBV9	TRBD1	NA	CASSGGQGISPLHF	TGTGCCAGCAGCGGGGGACAGGGGATCTCACCCCTCCACTTT
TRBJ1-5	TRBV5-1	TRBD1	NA	CASSPGTGRDQPQHF	TGCGCCAGCAGCCCAGGGACAGGGAGGGATCAGCCCCAGCATTTT
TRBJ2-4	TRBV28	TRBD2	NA	CASSSAGGGTKNIQYF	TGTGCCAGCAGTTCAGCGGGGGGCGGGACCAAAAACATTCAGTACTTC
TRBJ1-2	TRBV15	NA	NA	CATSRDKGVQGGYTF	TGTGCCACCAGCAGAGATAAGGGGGTCCAAGGTGGCTACACCTTC
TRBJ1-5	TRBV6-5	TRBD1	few	CATDRTGNGQPQHF	TGTGCCACCGATAGGACAGGGAACGGTCAGCCCCAGCATTTT
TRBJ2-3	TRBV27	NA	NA	CASSPQRYSTDTQYF	TGTGCCAGCAGTCCCCAGCGGTATAGCACAGATACGCAGTATTTT
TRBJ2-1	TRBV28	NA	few	CASSLRRGRFYNEQFF	TGTGCCAGCAGTCTCCGCCGGGGGAGGTTCTACAATGAGCAGTTCTTC
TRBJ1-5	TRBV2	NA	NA	CVSSEWGGNQPQHF	TGTGTCAGCAGTGAATGGGGGGGGAATCAGCCCCAGCATTTT
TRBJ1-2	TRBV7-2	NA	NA	CASSLGHVLRDGYTF	TGTGCCAGCAGCTTGGGACACGTTTTGAGGGATGGCTACACCTTC
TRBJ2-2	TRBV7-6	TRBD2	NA	CASSLLAGGNTGELFF	TGTGCCAGCAGCTTACTAGCGGGGGGGAACACCGGGGAGCTGTTTTTT